The 12 T cell receptor beta chains presented below share a single source sample, sequenced in a study of blood T cell repertoires in COVID-19. This table comes from immunoSEQ multiplex PCR, and its TCRdb copy is limited to in-frame clones, with some not included. The sample records approximately 45,000 clones, around 85% being singletons. Sequences were obtained from peripheral blood. The source of these receptors is a human donor in a cohort sampled during active COVID-19.

The rearrangement links TRBV7-8 to TRBJ2-7, with D perhaps matching TRBD2 (5 bases). Germline CDR1 SGHVS, CDR2 FQNEAQ. The CDR3 covers 14 residues. Trimming removed 6 bases at V and 2 bases at J, with 14 bases between. CDR3: CASRHDLGAYEQYF. DNA of the CDR3: TGTGCCAGCAGACACGACTTGGGAGCCTACGAGCAGTACTTC. The full variable domain, completed using reference TRBV7-8 and TRBJ2-7, is GAGVSQSPRYKVAKRGQDVALRCDPISGHVSLFWYQQALGQGPEFLTYFQNEAQLDKSGLPSDRFFAERPEGSVSTLKIQRTQQEDSAVYLCASRHDLGAYEQYFGPGTRLTVT.

This rearrangement joins TRBV7-8 to TRBJ1-2; 12 nucleotides align to TRBD1. Trimming cost V 5 bases and J 9 bases; bases outside gene matches: 10. From germline, CDR1 is SGHVS and CDR2 FQNEAQ. CDR3 length: 15 residues. This chain's CDR3 is CASSRPGQGAHSYTF. Written as DNA, the CDR3 is TGTGCCAGCAGCAGACCGGGACAGGGGGCGCACAGCTACACCTTC.

This chain joins TRBV7-3 and TRBJ2-2; TRBD2 might be the D (5 bases). Germline-derived CDR1 and CDR2 are SGHTA and FQGTGA. This CDR3 has 16 amino acids. V lost 5 bases, J lost 1 base, and 14 bases lay in between. Here the CDR3 reads CASSPRGLRNTGELFF. The CDR3 region has the DNA TGTGCCAGCAGCCCACGGGGATTACGGAACACCGGGGAGCTGTTTTTT.

The chain has TRBV20-1 and TRBJ1-5; the D gene is possibly TRBD1 (5 bases). Germline-derived CDR1 and CDR2 are DFQATT and SNEGSKA (reference sequence). The CDR3 contains 10 residues. Trimming took 6 bases from V and 6 from J, leaving 6 bases between them. CDR3: CSAGGQPQHF. The CDR3 nucleotides read TGCAGTGCCGGGGGTCAGCCCCAGCATTTT.

The CDR3 coding sequence is TGTGCCAGCAGTTCCCCGACTAGAGATGAGCAGTTCTTC. This gives the protein CASSSPTRDEQFF. The chain combines TRBV28 with TRBJ2-1; possible D gene TRBD2, 6 bases. Per the germline V gene, CDR1 is MDHEN and CDR2 is SYDVKM. The CDR3 length is 13 residues. V lost 4 bases and J 8 bases, leaving 12 bases between the germline ends.

V gene TRBV23-1 combines with J gene TRBJ1-1, with 11 bases identical to TRBD1. TRBV23-1 is noted as an ORF with a role that remains uncertain. This CDR3 is 21 amino acids long. V lost 8 bases to trimming and J lost 4 bases; unmatched junction nucleotides: 27. The CDR3 nucleotides read TGCGCCAGCCGAAACCCTCTTAAGGGTGGTTGTGGGGACAGGGGGGTCACTGAAGCTTTCTTT. It yields the protein CASRNPLKGGCGDRGVTEAFF.

The rearrangement uses TRBV5-1 and TRBJ1-1, with a weak D call TRBD1 (6 bases). From germline, CDR1 is SGHRS and CDR2 YFSETQ. V was clipped by 0 bases and J by 6 bases, with 15 bases between them. This CDR3 contains 15 residues. The CDR3, as DNA: TGCGCCAGCAGCTTGGTTGGGGGGGCGGGCGCTGAAGCTTTCTTT. As protein: CASSLVGGAGAEAFF.

The sample holds a few counts of this clone. This CDR3 is CASSSGLPNSPLHF. The CDR3, as DNA: TGTGCCAGCAGTTCCGGACTGCCTAATTCACCCCTCCACTTT. The V call is TRBV6-5, the J call TRBJ1-6, with D unclear. CDR1 and CDR2 from the germline V gene are MNHEY and SVGAGI. The CDR3 extends over 14 amino acids. Trimming pared 4 bases from V and 6 bases from J, leaving 10 bases between.

This chain uses TRBV10-3 with TRBJ2-7; TRBD1 matches 7 bases. CDR1 and CDR2 from the germline V gene are ENHRY and SYGVKD. V was pared by 3 bases and J by 0 bases, with 5 bases of the junction left unmatched. This CDR3 spans 15 amino acids. The CDR3 is CAISDTGAVSYEQYF. CDR3 in DNA: TGTGCCATCAGTGATACAGGGGCTGTCTCCTACGAGCAGTACTTC.

The chain recombines TRBV6-5 with TRBJ2-7; 7 bases match TRBD2. Losses at the gene ends were 2 bases for V and 4 bases for J; bases not matched to a gene: 8. CDR1 and CDR2 from the germline V gene are MNHEY and SVGAGI. CDR3 length: 15 residues. Here the CDR3 DNA reads TGTGCCAGCAGTTACGCGGGGAGGGTCCTGTACGAGCAGTACTTC. It translates to CASSYAGRVLYEQYF.

The rearrangement links TRBV4-1 to TRBJ1-1, with no clear D. V was pared by 0 bases and J by 5 bases, with 7 bases between. Germline values: CDR1 MGHRA, CDR2 YSYEKL. The length of the CDR3 is 13 residues. The CDR3 DNA reads TGCGCCAGCAGCCAAGAATGGCCTACTGAAGCTTTCTTT. This codes for CASSQEWPTEAFF.

This chain connects TRBV19 to TRBJ2-5; the match to TRBD1 covers 11 bases. V lost 4 bases and J lost 5; bases outside the gene matches: 9. Germline lookup yields CDR1 LNHDA and CDR2 SQIVND (reference sequence). The CDR3 extends over 16 amino acids. The CDR3 nucleotides read TGTGCCAGTAGTAAAGGACAGGGGGCGACGTGGGAGACCCAGTACTTC. Protein: CASSKGQGATWETQYF.